This entry lists 15 T cell receptor beta chains sequenced from one sample in a study of radiotherapy plus CTLA-4 blockade in lung cancer. Assay used: immunoSEQ multiplex PCR; TCRdb lists only in-frame clones, some missing. Among about 43,000 clones listed, 65% to 75% were seen once. Sequences were derived from peripheral blood, sampled from a patient treated with radiotherapy plus ipilimumab. These receptor sequences come from a human donor with non-small cell lung cancer who had a partial response to radiotherapy plus ipilimumab.

The rearrangement links TRBV6-6 to TRBJ1-5, with a weak D call TRBD1 (5 bases). V was shortened by 7 bases and J by 1 base, with 11 bases between the two germline ends. CDR3 length: 14 amino acids. Germline CDR1 MNHNY, CDR2 SVGAGI (reference sequence). CDR3 coding DNA: TGTGCCAGCACCGACGGGGGAAGCAATCAGCCCCAGCATTTT. Protein product: CASTDGGSNQPQHF.

This chain uses TRBV10-3 with TRBJ2-7, with D tentatively TRBD2 (6 bases). CDR1 is ENHRY, CDR2 SYGVKD, per germline. V was cut by 3 bases and J by 5 bases, with 11 bases left in between. This CDR3 has 13 residues. CDR3 nucleotides: TGTGCCATCAGTGATCATTCGGGGGACGAGCAGTACTTC. This sequence encodes CAISDHSGDEQYF.

In its sample, this clone was seen once. V usage is TRBV5-1 and J usage is TRBJ2-7; D call uncertain. Germline CDR1 SGHRS, CDR2 YFSETQ. The CDR3 runs to 14 residues. Trimming cost V 0 bases and J 7 bases, with 14 bases left between them. CDR3 in amino acids: CASSLDMFTGEQYF. The CDR3 coding sequence is TGCGCCAGCAGCTTGGATATGTTTACCGGGGAGCAGTACTTC.

This chain links TRBV25-1 with TRBJ1-1, with D possibly matching TRBD1 (6 bases). Trimming left V 5 bases short and J 5 bases short, with 18 bases between. Germline V lookup: CDR1 MGHDK, CDR2 SYGVNS. The CDR3 is 15 residues long. The CDR3 loop reads CASSPGGGARTEAFF. The CDR3 nucleotides read TGTGCCAGCAGTCCCGGCGGGGGGGCAAGGACTGAAGCTTTCTTT.

The chain employs TRBV2 and TRBJ1-5, with unresolved D. Germline lookup yields CDR1 SNHLY and CDR2 FYNNEI. This CDR3 contains 15 residues. The V gene lost 7 bases and the J gene lost 3 bases, with 16 bases spanning the gap. CDR3 nucleotide sequence: TGTGCCAGCATGGCGGGGAATTTTTACAATCAGCCCCAGCATTTT. It codes for CASMAGNFYNQPQHF.

This clone was recorded once. The chain joins TRBV5-1 to TRBJ2-7; 7 bases match TRBD1. The V segment lost 0 bases and the J segment 6 bases; nucleotides outside the gene matches: 9. Germline loops: CDR1 SGHRS, CDR2 YFSETQ. This CDR3 contains 15 residues. The CDR3 loop reads CASSLGWDSSPEQYF. The CDR3 nucleotides are TGCGCCAGCAGCTTGGGTTGGGACAGCTCCCCCGAGCAGTACTTC.

The chain employs TRBV6-5 and TRBJ1-6; D is ambiguous. Germline assignment: CDR1 MNHEY and CDR2 SVGAGI. V lost 7 bases and J 9 bases, leaving 10 bases between the germline ends. The CDR3 sequence is 12 residues long. The CDR3: CASTQGASPLHF. The CDR3, as DNA: TGTGCCAGCACCCAAGGAGCTTCACCCCTCCACTTT.

This clone was seen a few times. J is TRBJ2-7 and V is TRBV5-4; 7 nucleotides match TRBD1. Trimming at V came to 9 bases and at J to 0 bases, leaving 24 bases not matched to a gene. The CDR3 runs to 19 residues. CDR1 is SGHNT and CDR2 is YYREEE in the germline V gene (reference sequence). CDR3 protein: CATSRDLRPGGEDSYEQYF. The DNA of the CDR3 is TGTGCCACATCCAGGGACCTAAGACCAGGGGGTGAAGACTCCTACGAGCAGTACTTC.

This clone came up a few times. The chain recombines TRBV7-3 with TRBJ2-1; 8 nucleotides align to TRBD2. Trimming removed 3 bases from V and 7 bases from J; junction bases left unmatched: 2. Germline V gives CDR1 SGHTA, CDR2 FQGTGA. This CDR3 has 13 residues. CDR3 loop: CASSFLAGNEQFF. The CDR3 DNA is TGTGCCAGCAGCTTCCTAGCGGGTAATGAGCAGTTCTTC.

J is TRBJ2-7 and V is TRBV19; D is possibly TRBD1 (6 bases). The germline V gene has CDR1 LNHDA and CDR2 SQIVND (reference sequence). This CDR3 contains 15 residues. Deletions cut 5 bases from V and 0 bases from J, with 14 bases between. CDR3 nucleotide sequence: TGTGCCAGTAGTCTATCGACAGGTTTCTCCTACGAGCAGTACTTC. Translated: CASSLSTGFSYEQYF.

Only a few counts were recorded for this clone. The gene calls are TRBV7-9 and TRBJ1-1; D gene ambiguous. CDR1 and CDR2 from the germline V gene are SEHNR and FQNEAQ (reference sequence). The V end lost 5 bases, the J end lost 8 bases, and 9 bases lay between the germline ends. This CDR3 has 11 residues. The DNA for the CDR3 is TGTGCCAGCAGCCCGGCGGAGGAAGCTTTCTTT. Translated, it gives CASSPAEEAFF.

Written as DNA, the CDR3 is TGTGCCATCAGTGAGTCGGGGTTTACAGGGTCCGAGCAGTACTTC. This codes for CAISESGFTGSEQYF. V gene TRBV10-3 combines with J gene TRBJ2-7; TRBD1 is a possible D gene (6 bases). The CDR3 is made up of 15 amino acids. The V end lost 0 bases, the J end lost 6 bases, and 15 bases lay between the germline ends. Per germline, CDR1 ENHRY and CDR2 SYGVKD.

V gene TRBV30 combines with J gene TRBJ1-1; no clear D gene. The CDR3 spans 14 residues. CDR1 and CDR2 from the germline V gene are GTSNPN and SVGIG (reference sequence). V gave up 0 bases and J gave up 5 bases, with 13 bases separating them. CDR3 loop: CAWSVIFRGTEAFF. CDR3 nucleotides: TGTGCCTGGAGTGTAATCTTCCGGGGAACTGAAGCTTTCTTT.

This clone was detected only once. CDR3 bases: TGTGCCAGCAGTGGGGGGGCCACGGACGTCACAGATACGCAGTATTTT. This gives the protein CASSGGATDVTDTQYF. V usage is TRBV11-2 and J usage is TRBJ2-3; tentatively, D is TRBD2 (7 bases). This CDR3 is 16 amino acids long. V dropped 6 bases and J dropped 2 bases, with 18 bases sitting between them. Germline values: CDR1 SGHAT, CDR2 FQNNGV.

The chain has TRBV7-3 and TRBJ1-1, with D possibly being TRBD1 (6 bases). Trimming removed 5 bases from V and 1 base from J, with 8 bases in between. From germline, CDR1 is SGHTA and CDR2 FQGTGA. This CDR3 is built from 13 residues. CDR3 nucleotides: TGTGCCAGCAGCCCGACAGGGAACACTGAAGCTTTCTTT. As protein: CASSPTGNTEAFF.